This section outlines one T cell receptor (beta chain) sequence together with its context. These data are taken from a study of shared clonotypes between healthy human individuals. Using immunoSEQ multiplex PCR, the repertoire was profiled, and TCRdb retains in-frame clones only, with some absent. Of approximately 2.1 million clones listed, 80% to 95% are singletons. What was sequenced was naive CD4+ T cells from PBMCs. Regarding subset: CD45RA+ positively selected. The TCR comes from a man aged 18 to 29 in good health. Some clones in this sample may be carry-over from other donors' samples.

This chain's CDR3 is CASSFFETGELFF. The CDR3 DNA reads TGTGCCAGCAGTTTCTTCGAAACCGGGGAGCTGTTTTTT. V and J are TRBV28 and TRBJ2-2; D is uncertain. The CDR3 loop spans 13 amino acids. Germline V gene data show CDR1 as MDHEN and CDR2 as SYDVKM. The ends were cut back, 3 bases at V and 5 bases at J, with 7 bases in the middle.